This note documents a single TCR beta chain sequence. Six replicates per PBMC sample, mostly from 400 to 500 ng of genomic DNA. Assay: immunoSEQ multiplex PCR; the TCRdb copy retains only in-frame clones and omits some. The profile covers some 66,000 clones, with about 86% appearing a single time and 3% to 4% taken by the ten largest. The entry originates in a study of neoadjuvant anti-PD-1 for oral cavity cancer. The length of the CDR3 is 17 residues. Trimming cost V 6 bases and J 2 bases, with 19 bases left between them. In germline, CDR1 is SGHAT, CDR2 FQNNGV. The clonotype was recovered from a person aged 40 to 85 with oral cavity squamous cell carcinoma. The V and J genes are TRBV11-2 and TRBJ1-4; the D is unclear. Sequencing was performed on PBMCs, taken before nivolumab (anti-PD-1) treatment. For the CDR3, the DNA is TGTGCCAGCAGGAGTTTAGGGTCCCGCATTACTAATGAAAAACTGTTTTTT. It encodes CASRSLGSRITNEKLFF.